Below, 29 T cell receptor beta chains from the same sample are listed, as sequenced in a study of cytomegalovirus exposure and HLA in healthy donors. Method: immunoSEQ multiplex PCR; TCRdb's copy keeps in-frame clones and lacks some. The data show 150,000 to 200,000 clones, roughly 84% seen once. Sequenced material: PBMCs. The source of these receptors is a man between 25 and 39 years old in good health and CMV-seropositive.

This chain links TRBV7-9 with TRBJ2-3, with D possibly being TRBD1 (6 bases). Between the trimmed V and J ends, which lost 1 base and 2 bases, there was a span of 13 bases. This CDR3 is 16 amino acids long. Germline V CDR1 and CDR2: SEHNR, FQNEAQ (reference sequence). This CDR3 is CASSLGEGGHTDTQYF. The CDR3 nucleotides are TGTGCCAGCAGCTTAGGGGAAGGGGGACACACAGATACGCAGTATTTT.

The chain's CDR3 is CASSHTGGENQPQHF. CDR3 sequence (DNA): TGTGCCAGCAGCCATACAGGGGGCGAAAATCAGCCCCAGCATTTT. The V call is TRBV28, the J call TRBJ1-5; 9 bases match TRBD1. Trimming took 6 bases from V and 4 from J; bases not matched to a gene: 7. Germline CDR1 is MDHEN and CDR2 is SYDVKM. This CDR3 comprises 15 residues.

As regards this clone: This sample also contains other DNA sequences that code for the same CDR3. V usage is TRBV9 and J usage is TRBJ2-7; maybe TRBD2 (5 bases). CDR1 SGDLS and CDR2 YYNGEE come from the germline V gene. V gave up 0 bases and J gave up 6 bases, with 10 bases separating them. The CDR3 has 13 amino acids. CDR3 protein: CASSVGGGSEQYF. The DNA of the CDR3 is TGTGCCAGCAGCGTAGGCGGAGGAAGCGAGCAGTACTTC.

This clone turned up a few times. V gene TRBV5-8 combines with J gene TRBJ1-5; TRBD1 might be the D (5 bases). CDR3 length: 14 residues. CDR1 is SGHTS and CDR2 is YDEGEE in the germline V gene. Trimming stripped 0 bases from V and 7 bases from J, with 11 bases between. The CDR3 spells CASSLEGTHQPQHF. DNA for the CDR3: TGTGCCAGCAGCTTGGAAGGGACTCACCAGCCCCAGCATTTT.

This chain uses TRBV7-8 with TRBJ1-2, with unresolved D. V lost 5 bases and J lost 4, with 11 bases in between. The CDR3 loop spans 13 amino acids. Germline V lookup: CDR1 SGHVS, CDR2 FQNEAQ. This CDR3 is CASSQTGIYGYTF. CDR3 bases: TGTGCCAGCAGCCAAACGGGAATCTATGGCTACACCTTC.

Here the CDR3 reads CASSTRGSTEAFF. CDR3 nucleotides: TGTGCCAGCAGTACCCGGGGGTCCACTGAAGCTTTCTTT. The chain carries TRBV6-5 and TRBJ1-1, with D possibly TRBD1 on 5 matching bases. V was clipped by 5 bases and J by 4 bases, with 11 bases between them. The CDR3 is 13 amino acids. Germline V lookup: CDR1 MNHEY, CDR2 SVGAGI.

The CDR3 region is CASRGNRDDEQYF. DNA for the CDR3: TGTGCCAGCAGGGGGAACAGGGACGACGAGCAGTACTTC. The chain uses TRBV2 and TRBJ2-7, with D possibly being TRBD1 (6 bases). From germline, CDR1 is SNHLY and CDR2 FYNNEI. V lost 6 bases to trimming and J lost 5 bases, with 14 bases between them. This CDR3 has 13 amino acids.

The table lists this clone with a few counts. J is TRBJ1-2 and V is TRBV11-2; D is possibly TRBD1 (5 bases). There are 14 residues in the CDR3. Germline-derived CDR1 and CDR2 are SGHAT and FQNNGV. Trimming shortened V by 7 bases and J by 4 bases, and 16 bases separated the two germline ends. CDR3 protein: CASTREQGSYGYTF. The CDR3 nucleotides are TGTGCCAGCACCCGGGAGCAGGGTAGCTATGGCTACACCTTC.

The genes are TRBV19 and TRBJ2-2; TRBD2 agrees at 9 bases. Per the germline V gene, CDR1 is LNHDA and CDR2 is SQIVND (reference sequence). The J segment lost 7 bases and the V segment lost 5 bases, leaving 5 bases of the junction unmatched. The length of the CDR3 is 14 residues. The CDR3 region is CASSGLAGVGELFF. For the CDR3, the DNA is TGTGCCAGTAGTGGCTTAGCGGGAGTCGGGGAGCTGTTTTTT.

The gene calls are TRBV5-6 and TRBJ2-3, with TRBD1 matching over 7 bases. This CDR3 contains 12 residues. The V gene's germline CDR1 is SGHDT and CDR2 YYEEEE. Trimming at V came to 4 bases and at J to 7 bases, leaving 3 bases not matched to a gene. CDR3 in amino acids: CASSRDSYTQYF. CDR3 nucleotides: TGTGCCAGCAGCCGGGACAGCTATACGCAGTATTTT.

This clone was observed once. The chain joins TRBV28 to TRBJ2-7; 8 bases align to TRBD2. V trimming: 4 bases; J trimming: 6 bases; junction bases outside the gene matches: 17. The germline gives CDR1 MDHEN, CDR2 SYDVKM. This CDR3 spans 17 amino acids. CDR3 sequence (DNA): TGTGCCAGCAGTTCCTCATTCTGGCGGGGGACTAGACCCGAGCAGTACTTC. It codes for CASSSSFWRGTRPEQYF.

This chain uses TRBV28 with TRBJ1-3; 9 bases map to TRBD1. This CDR3 is 16 amino acids long. The trim removed 4 bases at V and 4 bases at J, leaving 8 bases unmatched. Germline loops: CDR1 MDHEN, CDR2 SYDVKM. CDR3 sequence: CASSSPGQGNGNTIYF. CDR3 nucleotide sequence: TGTGCCAGCAGTTCGCCGGGACAGGGTAACGGAAACACCATATATTTT. The full variable domain, with the rest looked up from reference TRBV28 and TRBJ1-3, is DVKVTQSSRYLVKRTGEKVFLECVQDMDHENMFWYRQDPGLGLRLIYFSYDVKMKEKGDIPEGYSVSREKKERFSLILESASTNQTSMYLCASSSPGQGNGNTIYFGEGSWLTVV.

The V gene is TRBV4-3, the J gene TRBJ1-4; D is ambiguous. The CDR3 runs 17 residues. Germline CDR1 and CDR2: LGHNA and YSLEER. Trimming stripped 0 bases from V and 4 bases from J, with 15 bases between. CDR3: CASSQDPAQNYNEKLFF. Here the CDR3 DNA reads TGCGCCAGCAGCCAAGACCCTGCACAGAATTATAATGAAAAACTGTTTTTT.

In regard to this clone: A read error may produce the germline difference seen at one junction end. V is TRBV7-9 and J is TRBJ1-2; unclear D gene. The CDR3 covers 14 residues. Per the germline V gene, CDR1 is SEHNR and CDR2 is FQNEAQ (reference sequence). The CDR3 DNA is TGTGCCAGCACCTTAGGAGGGCTGAGCTATGGCTACACCTTC. This gives the protein CASTLGGLSYGYTF. The variable domain in full, completed from reference TRBV7-9 and TRBJ1-2, reads DTGVSQNPRHKITKRGQNVTFRCDPISEHNRLYWYRQTLGQGPEFLTYFQNEAQLEKSRLLSDRFSAERPKGSFSTLEIQRTEQGDSAMYLCASTLGGLSYGYTFGSGTRLTVV.

The chain carries TRBV7-2 and TRBJ1-1; D may be TRBD1 (5 bases). Trimming left V 5 bases short and J 1 base short, with 8 bases between. Germline values: CDR1 SGHTA, CDR2 FQGNSA. The CDR3 is 13 residues long. CDR3 nucleotide sequence: TGTGCCAGCAGCGCTGGACAGAACACTGAAGCTTTCTTT. It codes for CASSAGQNTEAFF.

With respect to this clone: Within the sample, other DNA sequences also encode this same CDR3. V gene TRBV9 combines with J gene TRBJ2-7; 8 bases agree with TRBD1. The CDR3 is 15 residues long. Germline CDR1 reads SGDLS; CDR2 reads YYNGEE. V lost 4 bases to trimming and J lost 0 bases; unmatched junction nucleotides: 6. The CDR3, as DNA: TGTGCCAGCAGCCCTCGACAGGGGTCCTCCTACGAGCAGTACTTC. Residues: CASSPRQGSSYEQYF.

This clone was observed a handful of times. This chain uses TRBV5-4 with TRBJ1-2; 9 bases map to TRBD1. With 5 bases clipped from V and 6 bases from J, the junction kept 11 bases outside the gene matches. The CDR3 sequence is 15 residues long. CDR1 and CDR2 (germline): SGHNT, YYREEE (reference sequence). The CDR3 sequence: CASRLGWTGDDGYTF. CDR3 DNA sequence: TGTGCCAGCAGGCTGGGCTGGACAGGGGATGATGGCTACACCTTC.

This clone was found once. J is TRBJ2-1 and V is TRBV5-8; unclear D gene. The CDR3 sequence is 15 residues long. The V gene lost 0 bases and the J gene lost 3 bases, with 10 bases spanning the gap. Looked up from germline, CDR1 is SGHTS and CDR2 is YDEGEE. Here the CDR3 DNA reads TGTGCCAGCAGCTTGGTAGTGTTGAGCTACAATGAGCAGTTCTTC. Its protein is CASSLVVLSYNEQFF. Full variable domain (outside the CDR3, taken from reference TRBV5-8 and TRBJ2-1): EAGVTQSPTHLIKTRGQQATLRCSPISGHTSVYWYQQALGLGLQFLLWYDEGEERNRGNFPPRFSGRQFPNYSSELNVNALELEDSALYLCASSLVVLSYNEQFFGPGTRLTVL.

The chain combines TRBV7-6 with TRBJ2-2; TRBD1 is a possible D gene (6 bases). CDR1 and CDR2 from the germline V gene are SGHVS and FNYEAQ. With 0 bases removed from V and 4 bases from J, the gap between germline ends came to 15 bases. The CDR3 runs 17 residues. The CDR3 loop reads CASSLAGRGWGTGELFF. For the CDR3, the DNA is TGTGCCAGCAGCTTAGCGGGCAGGGGTTGGGGCACCGGGGAGCTGTTTTTT.

This chain links TRBV14 with TRBJ1-1; D gene unclear. This CDR3 has 15 residues. The ends were cut back, 1 base at V and 0 bases at J, with 9 bases in the middle. Germline CDR1 is SGHDN and CDR2 is FVKESK. CDR3 protein: CASSQVTNMNTEAFF. The CDR3 DNA reads TGTGCCAGCAGCCAAGTCACAAACATGAACACTGAAGCTTTCTTT.

V usage is TRBV19 and J usage is TRBJ2-5, with D uncertain. V was trimmed by 1 base and J by 1 base, leaving 10 bases between them. Germline-derived CDR1 and CDR2 are LNHDA and SQIVND (reference sequence). The CDR3 extends over 15 amino acids. The CDR3 region is CASSIVSNSQETQYF. Written as DNA, the CDR3 is TGTGCCAGTAGTATAGTTAGTAACAGCCAAGAGACCCAGTACTTC.

The chain employs TRBV29-1 and TRBJ1-5; D not certain. The CDR3 covers 15 residues. Germline CDR1 SQVTM, CDR2 ANQGSEA. V shed 6 bases and J shed 5 bases, with 20 bases lying between them. The CDR3: CSVVFTRGLDQPQHF. DNA of the CDR3: TGCAGCGTCGTTTTCACCCGGGGTCTCGATCAGCCCCAGCATTTT.

The chain has TRBV28 and TRBJ2-1; 10 nucleotides agree with TRBD2. The CDR3 is 15 residues long. V was clipped by 6 bases and J by 0 bases; unmatched bases: 2. Per the germline V gene, CDR1 is MDHEN and CDR2 is SYDVKM. The CDR3 DNA reads as TGTGCCAGCAGCCCTAGCGGGAGCTCCTACAATGAGCAGTTCTTC. Amino acids: CASSPSGSSYNEQFF.

The chain links TRBV9 to TRBJ1-1; a possible D gene is TRBD1 (6 bases). With 3 bases removed from V and 3 bases from J, the gap between germline ends came to 12 bases. Germline lookup yields CDR1 SGDLS and CDR2 YYNGEE. The CDR3 is 14 amino acids. The CDR3 nucleotides read TGTGCCAGCAGCGGTCCAGGGGACCACACTGAAGCTTTCTTT. Its translation: CASSGPGDHTEAFF.

The chain uses TRBV6-5 and TRBJ2-3; D possibly corresponds to TRBD1 (6 bases). The CDR3 loop spans 15 amino acids. Trimming stripped 0 bases from V and 2 bases from J, with 9 bases between. Germline CDR1 and CDR2: MNHEY and SVGAGI. DNA of the CDR3: TGTGCCAGCAGTTACTCCGGGACAACCACAGATACGCAGTATTTT. It encodes CASSYSGTTTDTQYF.

This clone was observed a single time. The rearrangement uses TRBV9 and TRBJ1-6, with D unclear. V was trimmed by 3 bases and J by 0 bases, leaving 4 bases between them. The germline CDR1 and CDR2 sequences are SGDLS and YYNGEE. CDR3 length equals 14 residues. CDR3 nucleotide sequence: TGTGCCAGCAGCGCCAGCTCCTATAATTCACCCCTCCACTTT. Amino acids: CASSASSYNSPLHF.

This chain uses TRBV28 with TRBJ1-5, with no clear D. With 6 bases removed from V and 4 bases from J, the gap between germline ends came to 16 bases. From germline, CDR1 is MDHEN and CDR2 SYDVKM. There are 15 residues in the CDR3. In DNA form, the CDR3 reads TGTGCCAGCAGCGAACTCACCTCGTCGAATCAGCCCCAGCATTTT. It is translated as CASSELTSSNQPQHF.

The rearrangement links TRBV7-9 to TRBJ2-1; no clear D. The CDR3 covers 13 residues. CDR1 is SEHNR and CDR2 is FQNEAQ in the germline V gene (reference sequence). The germline V and J ends were trimmed by 4 bases and 8 bases, with 12 bases remaining between them. CDR3 protein: CASSSKVRDEQFF. The CDR3 coding sequence is TGTGCCAGCAGCTCAAAAGTCCGGGATGAGCAGTTCTTC.

The gene calls are TRBV4-1 and TRBJ1-2, with D possibly TRBD1 on 5 matching bases. Germline V gene data show CDR1 as MGHRA and CDR2 as YSYEKL. This CDR3 spans 16 amino acids. V was trimmed by 0 bases and J by 2 bases, leaving 13 bases between them. The CDR3 here is CASSQDRRGPNYGYTF. The DNA for the CDR3 is TGCGCCAGCAGCCAAGATAGGAGGGGACCAAACTATGGCTACACCTTC.